This TCR beta chain was captured by sequencing in a study of OX40 agonist ivuxolimab in advanced cancers. Profiled with immunoSEQ multiplex PCR; TCRdb holds only in-frame clones, not every one. The sample comprises under 65,000 clones, more than 85% of which are singletons, and roughly 0.45% rests with the top ten. The CDR3 spans 16 residues. Germline CDR1 SGHDN, CDR2 FVKESK. The V end was cut by 0 bases, the J end by 2 bases, with 14 bases between. This sample comprised CD4+ or CD8+ T cells sorted from blood, obtained in a trial of the OX40 agonist ivuxolimab. V is TRBV14 and J is TRBJ2-7; tentatively, D is TRBD1 (6 bases). This receptor was obtained from an adult with an advanced solid tumor such as melanoma, head and neck, liver or kidney cancer. The CDR3 region is CASSQDPGTPTYEQYF. CDR3 sequence (DNA): TGTGCCAGCAGCCAAGATCCAGGGACACCGACCTACGAGCAGTACTTC.